This T cell receptor beta chain was captured in a study of blood T cell repertoires in COVID-19. This CDR3 is 14 amino acids long. The germline V gene has CDR1 SGHTA and CDR2 FQGNSA. With V trimmed by 5 bases and J by 8 bases, 8 bases remained unmatched. The method was immunoSEQ multiplex PCR; TCRdb's version includes in-frame clones alone and lacks a portion of them. The table includes under 95,000 clones, over 75% detected once. The chain employs TRBV7-2 and TRBJ1-2; 10 bases are a match to TRBD1. This clonotype was obtained from an elderly woman with acute or convalescent COVID-19. Specimen: peripheral blood. CDR3 DNA: TGTGCCAGCAGCCCGGGGGACAGGGGATCCGGCTACACCTTC. This gives the protein CASSPGDRGSGYTF.